This TCR beta chain was profiled in a study of blood T cell repertoires in COVID-19. Background on the study: The origin of the acute and convalescent COVID-19 samples was the United States, Italy and Spain.

Participant age was about 18 to 89 years, and participants resided in around 24 US areas. Participants were placed into cohorts based on the clinical history they reported. This CDR3 comprises 16 residues. V was cut by 0 bases and J by 3 bases, with 16 bases left in between. Germline CDR1 reads SGHKS; CDR2 reads YYEKEE (reference sequence). This clone was counted at least ten times. Per the original methods: Counts of nucleated cells, estimated from reference gene primer amplification, were obtained. Assay used: immunoSEQ multiplex PCR; TCRdb lists only in-frame clones, some missing. V and J calls plus clone size are reproduced from that table; the DNA served to infer D and trimming. The table records about 150,000 clones, around 80% of them present only once.

The sample was PBMCs or T cells enriched from blood (not recorded which). This TCR was recovered from a man aged 45 to 65 who had recovered from COVID-19. The chain joins TRBV5-5 to TRBJ2-7; a weak D match, TRBD1 (5 bases). This CDR3 reads CASSLGGGMILYEQYF. The CDR3 DNA follows: TGTGCCAGCAGCTTGGGGGGCGGAATGATACTCTACGAGCAGTACTTC.